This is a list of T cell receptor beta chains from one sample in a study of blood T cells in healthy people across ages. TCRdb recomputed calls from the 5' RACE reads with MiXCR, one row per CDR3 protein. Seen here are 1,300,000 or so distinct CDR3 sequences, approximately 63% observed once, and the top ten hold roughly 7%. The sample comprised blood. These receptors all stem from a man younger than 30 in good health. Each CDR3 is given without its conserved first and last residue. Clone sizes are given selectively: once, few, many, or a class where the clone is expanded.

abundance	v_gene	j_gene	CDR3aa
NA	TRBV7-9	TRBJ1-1	ASSLERTKRNTEAF
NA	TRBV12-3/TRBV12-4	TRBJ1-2	ASSLVEGTGNGYT
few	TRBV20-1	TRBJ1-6	SANGVRDSPLH
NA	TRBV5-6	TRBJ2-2	ASSPPHRTGELF
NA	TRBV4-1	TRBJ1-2	ASSQSRGRVDYGYT
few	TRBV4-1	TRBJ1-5	ASSQVSGVDQPQH
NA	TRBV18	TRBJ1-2	ASSPAGSPNYGYT
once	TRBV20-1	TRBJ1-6	SASRLGGFSPLH
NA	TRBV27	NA	ASKGHADRATYEQY
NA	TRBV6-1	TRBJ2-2	ASSGQGFTNTGELF
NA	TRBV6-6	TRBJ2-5	ASSYRAVQY
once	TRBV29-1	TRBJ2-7	SIESGESEQY
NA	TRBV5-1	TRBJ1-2	ASSLEPRYGYT
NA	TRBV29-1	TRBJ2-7	SVARGHTSPYEQY
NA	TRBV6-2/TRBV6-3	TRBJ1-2	ASSLPRNGYT
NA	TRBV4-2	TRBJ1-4	ASSQQGEGEKLF
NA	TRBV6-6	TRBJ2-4	ASSLYGQREQY
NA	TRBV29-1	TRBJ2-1	SAASAAYNEQF
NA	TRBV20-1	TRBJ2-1	SASDRSSYNEQF
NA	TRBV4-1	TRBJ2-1	ASSQEPGRDNEQF
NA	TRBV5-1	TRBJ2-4	ASSSQGAQDIQY
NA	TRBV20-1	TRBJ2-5	SATMAGTRFPSEQY
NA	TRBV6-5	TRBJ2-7	ASSYSGGRTSYEQY
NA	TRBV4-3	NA	ASSQSGTSLNEQY
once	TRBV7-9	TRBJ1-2	ASSLIATGEFYGYT
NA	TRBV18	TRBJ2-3	ASSPPEKTHTQY
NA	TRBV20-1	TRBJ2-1	SASSTSGDNEQF
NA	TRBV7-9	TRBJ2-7	ASSPLAGQFYEQY
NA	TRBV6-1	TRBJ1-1	ASTHPQGVLGSNTEAF